Listed below are T cell receptor beta chains from one sample, sequenced in a study of blood T cell repertoires in COVID-19. Repertoires were generated with immunoSEQ multiplex PCR, while TCRdb's copy carries only in-frame clones and drops some. The sample yields some 180,000 clones, 75% to 90% seen once. The sequenced sample was peripheral blood. Receptor source: a woman aged 55-69 years with acute or convalescent COVID-19. Each CDR3 is given without its conserved first and last residue. The order of the fields is V gene, clone size, J gene, CDR3 protein. The listing skips clone size in some rows; elsewhere it reads once, few, many or a size class.

V gene: TRBV2
clone size: -
J gene: TRBJ1-2
CDR3 protein: ASSEGGLYGYT

V gene: TRBV24-1
clone size: -
J gene: TRBJ2-1
CDR3 protein: ATSSERFFQEQF

V gene: TRBV15
clone size: -
J gene: TRBJ2-1
CDR3 protein: ATSTADRRNEQF

V gene: TRBV28
clone size: -
J gene: TRBJ2-5
CDR3 protein: ASMRGGTETQY

V gene: TRBV5-1
clone size: once
J gene: TRBJ1-2
CDR3 protein: ASSLVSLSVRDRWGGDGYT

V gene: TRBV29-1
clone size: -
J gene: TRBJ2-3
CDR3 protein: SVERAGADTQY

V gene: TRBV28
clone size: -
J gene: TRBJ2-1
CDR3 protein: ASSRLARYNEQF

V gene: TRBV7-3
clone size: -
J gene: TRBJ1-4
CDR3 protein: ASSLSRGRREKLF

V gene: TRBV19
clone size: -
J gene: TRBJ2-1
CDR3 protein: ASSVMGTSGIKFYEQF

V gene: TRBV19
clone size: -
J gene: TRBJ2-7
CDR3 protein: ASSVDWTSTQQY

V gene: TRBV7-9
clone size: -
J gene: TRBJ2-7
CDR3 protein: ASSLSDRPYEQY

V gene: TRBV2
clone size: -
J gene: TRBJ2-5
CDR3 protein: ASSDVAALGETQY

V gene: TRBV2
clone size: -
J gene: TRBJ1-6
CDR3 protein: ASRIGTGANNSPLH

V gene: TRBV29-1
clone size: -
J gene: TRBJ2-5
CDR3 protein: SVVGTGAGGQY

V gene: TRBV2
clone size: few
J gene: TRBJ2-7
CDR3 protein: ASSWTSGASEQY

V gene: TRBV28
clone size: -
J gene: TRBJ1-2
CDR3 protein: ASSLGGPAGGYT

V gene: TRBV7-9
clone size: -
J gene: TRBJ2-1
CDR3 protein: ASSPPAGPEQF

V gene: TRBV2
clone size: -
J gene: TRBJ1-6
CDR3 protein: ASSEGRAVSRRSPLH

V gene: TRBV6-2/TRBV6-3
clone size: medium-sized
J gene: TRBJ1-5
CDR3 protein: ASSTNPDRGWYQPQH

V gene: TRBV28
clone size: -
J gene: TRBJ1-1
CDR3 protein: ASLRGGTGGYAF

V gene: TRBV27
clone size: -
J gene: TRBJ1-4
CDR3 protein: ASSLLSGTGIEKLF

V gene: TRBV30
clone size: -
J gene: TRBJ1-5
CDR3 protein: AWSLGGSNQPQH

V gene: TRBV11-2
clone size: -
J gene: TRBJ2-5
CDR3 protein: ASSLDGGDGETQY

V gene: TRBV5-1
clone size: -
J gene: TRBJ2-3
CDR3 protein: ASSLVLRQGVDTQY

V gene: TRBV6-6
clone size: -
J gene: TRBJ2-1
CDR3 protein: ASSYGGVGNEQF

V gene: TRBV5-1
clone size: -
J gene: TRBJ2-5
CDR3 protein: ASSLARGREETQY

V gene: TRBV28
clone size: few
J gene: TRBJ2-1
CDR3 protein: ASRKSAGGDNEQF

V gene: TRBV6-5
clone size: -
J gene: TRBJ2-1
CDR3 protein: ASSSRTSGGINEQF

V gene: TRBV11-2
clone size: -
J gene: TRBJ2-3
CDR3 protein: ASSLRLAESTDTQY

V gene: TRBV5-1
clone size: -
J gene: TRBJ2-1
CDR3 protein: ASSPSGVAGNEQF

V gene: TRBV19
clone size: -
J gene: TRBJ1-2
CDR3 protein: ASSLQAALYGYT

V gene: TRBV19
clone size: once
J gene: TRBJ2-2
CDR3 protein: ASSDLAGVGTGELF

V gene: TRBV11-3
clone size: few
J gene: TRBJ2-1
CDR3 protein: ASSPRLAGGNEQF

V gene: TRBV19
clone size: -
J gene: TRBJ1-2
CDR3 protein: ASSGQVGDYGYT